This TCR beta chain is drawn from a study of a mutant IDH1 vaccine in newly diagnosed glioma. Study context: Investigators started vaccination 4-6 weeks after radiotherapy alone, or with temozolomide cycles. Treated patients comprised 62.5% males and around 40% females, mean age about 43 years. Points from the study as a whole: Less than 95% of patients showed vaccine-induced immune responses across multiple MHC alleles.

Profiling relied on immunoSEQ multiplex PCR, and the TCRdb table lists in-frame clones only, not all of them. The repertoire includes over 50,000 clones, around 80% of them detected once, and 4.9% sits in the top ten. Deletions cut 8 bases from V and 3 bases from J, with 13 bases between. Germline CDR1 SNHLY, CDR2 FYNNEI. CDR3 length equals 13 residues. The time point: week 47, end of study. One vaccine dose held 300 ug of mutant IDH1 20-mer peptide and came with topical imiquimod. Eight vaccinations were given in weeks 1, 3, 5, 7, 11, 15, 19 and 23. In this sample, this clone turned up a few times. Its antigen is not identified.

This TCR was recovered from a woman aged 40 to 55 with glioma. Some clones in this sample may be carry-over from other donors' samples. This sample comprised PBMCs, obtained from a glioma patient whose treatment included an IDH1 peptide vaccine. The gene calls are TRBV2 and TRBJ2-5; the D gene is possibly TRBD2 (6 bases). CDR3 DNA: TGTGCCAGCGCGGCGGGGTTGGAAGAGACCCAGTACTTC. Translated: CASAAGLEETQYF.